The T cell receptor beta chain under discussion was sequenced for a study of technical replicates of blood from several donors. The junction had 9 bases not matched to a gene; V was cut back by 6 bases and J by 7 bases. Germline V gene sequence: CDR1 KGHSH, CDR2 LQKENI. There are 15 residues in the CDR3. Clones were sequenced by immunoSEQ multiplex PCR, and TCRdb holds only the in-frame ones, with some missing. The sample includes tens of thousands of clones, more than 90% of them seen just once. Source material: T cells isolated from PBMCs. J is TRBJ2-2 and V is TRBV18; 9 bases agree with TRBD2. This sequence originates from a human donor in good health. The CDR3 DNA reads as TGTGCCAGCTCGGCGACTAGCGGCAGGAGCGGGGAGCTGTTTTTT. This sequence encodes CASSATSGRSGELFF.